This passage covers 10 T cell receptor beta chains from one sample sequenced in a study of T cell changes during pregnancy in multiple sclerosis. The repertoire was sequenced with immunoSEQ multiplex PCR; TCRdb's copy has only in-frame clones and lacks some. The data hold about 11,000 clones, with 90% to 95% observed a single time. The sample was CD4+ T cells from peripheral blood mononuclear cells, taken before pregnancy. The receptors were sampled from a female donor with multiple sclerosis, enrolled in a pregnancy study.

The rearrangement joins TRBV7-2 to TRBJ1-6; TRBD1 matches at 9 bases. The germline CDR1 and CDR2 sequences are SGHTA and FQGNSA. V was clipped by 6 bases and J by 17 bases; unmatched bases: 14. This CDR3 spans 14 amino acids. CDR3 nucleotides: TGTGCCAGCAGTTATACAGGGGGCCCCACTAGGGTCCACTTT. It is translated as CASSYTGGPTRVHF.

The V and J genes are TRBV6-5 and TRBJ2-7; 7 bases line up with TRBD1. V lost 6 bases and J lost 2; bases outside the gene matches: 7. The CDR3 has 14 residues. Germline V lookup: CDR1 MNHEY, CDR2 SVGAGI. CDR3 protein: CASRNLRGTYEQYF. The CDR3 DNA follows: TGTGCCAGCAGAAACCTCAGGGGGACCTACGAGCAGTACTTC.

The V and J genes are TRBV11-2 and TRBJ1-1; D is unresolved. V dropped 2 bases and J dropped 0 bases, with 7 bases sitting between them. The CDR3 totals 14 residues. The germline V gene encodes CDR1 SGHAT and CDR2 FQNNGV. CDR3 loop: CASSLSSVNTEAFF. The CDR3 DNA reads TGTGCCAGCAGCTTATCGTCGGTGAACACTGAAGCTTTCTTT.

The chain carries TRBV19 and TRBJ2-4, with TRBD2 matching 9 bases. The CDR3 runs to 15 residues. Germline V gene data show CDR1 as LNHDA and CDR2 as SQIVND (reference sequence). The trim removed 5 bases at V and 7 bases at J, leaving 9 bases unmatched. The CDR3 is CASSSASGGSNIQYF. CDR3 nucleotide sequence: TGTGCCAGTAGTTCGGCAAGCGGGGGGTCGAACATTCAGTACTTC.

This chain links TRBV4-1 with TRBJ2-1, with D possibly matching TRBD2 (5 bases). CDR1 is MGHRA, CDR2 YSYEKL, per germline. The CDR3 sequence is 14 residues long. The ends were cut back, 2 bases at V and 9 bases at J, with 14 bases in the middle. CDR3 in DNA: TGCGCCAGCAGCCAACACGGGGTTAAGACTGAGCAGTTCTTC. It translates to CASSQHGVKTEQFF.

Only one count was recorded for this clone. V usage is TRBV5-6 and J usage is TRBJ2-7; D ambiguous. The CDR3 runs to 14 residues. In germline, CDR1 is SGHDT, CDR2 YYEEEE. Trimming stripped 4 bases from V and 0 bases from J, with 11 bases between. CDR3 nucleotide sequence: TGTGCCAGCAGCCCAGAGGCCAGCTCCTACGAGCAGTACTTC. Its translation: CASSPEASSYEQYF.

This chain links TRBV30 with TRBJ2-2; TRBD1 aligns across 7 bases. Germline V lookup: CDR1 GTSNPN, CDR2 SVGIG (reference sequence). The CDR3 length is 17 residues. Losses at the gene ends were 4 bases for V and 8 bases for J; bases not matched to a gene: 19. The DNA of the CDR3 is TGTGCCTGGAACCCCGGGACAGTCACCGGGGCAGCAGGGGAGCTGTTTTTT. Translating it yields CAWNPGTVTGAAGELFF.

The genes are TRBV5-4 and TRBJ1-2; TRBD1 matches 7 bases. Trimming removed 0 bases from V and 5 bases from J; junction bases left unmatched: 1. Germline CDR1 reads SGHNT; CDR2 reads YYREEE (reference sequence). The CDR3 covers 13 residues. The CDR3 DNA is TGTGCCAGCAGCTTGGCAGGGGGGTATGGCTACACCTTC. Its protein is CASSLAGGYGYTF.

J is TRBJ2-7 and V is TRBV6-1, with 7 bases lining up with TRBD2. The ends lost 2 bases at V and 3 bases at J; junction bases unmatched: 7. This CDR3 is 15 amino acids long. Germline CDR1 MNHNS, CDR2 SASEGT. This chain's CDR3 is CASSESSPGGYEQYF. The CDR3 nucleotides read TGTGCCAGCAGTGAATCCTCCCCGGGGGGCTACGAGCAGTACTTC.

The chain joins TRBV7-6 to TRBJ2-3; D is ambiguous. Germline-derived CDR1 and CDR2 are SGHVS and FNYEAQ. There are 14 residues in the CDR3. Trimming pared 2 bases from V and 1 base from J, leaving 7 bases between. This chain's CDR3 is CASSLFPGTDTQYF. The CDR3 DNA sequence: TGTGCCAGCAGCTTATTCCCGGGCACAGATACGCAGTATTTT. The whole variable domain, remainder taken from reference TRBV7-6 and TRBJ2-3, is GAGVSQSPRYKVTKRGQDVALRCDPISGHVSLYWYRQALGQGPEFLTYFNYEAQQDKSGLPNDRFSAERPEGSISTLTIQRTEQRDSAMYRCASSLFPGTDTQYFGPGTRLTVL.